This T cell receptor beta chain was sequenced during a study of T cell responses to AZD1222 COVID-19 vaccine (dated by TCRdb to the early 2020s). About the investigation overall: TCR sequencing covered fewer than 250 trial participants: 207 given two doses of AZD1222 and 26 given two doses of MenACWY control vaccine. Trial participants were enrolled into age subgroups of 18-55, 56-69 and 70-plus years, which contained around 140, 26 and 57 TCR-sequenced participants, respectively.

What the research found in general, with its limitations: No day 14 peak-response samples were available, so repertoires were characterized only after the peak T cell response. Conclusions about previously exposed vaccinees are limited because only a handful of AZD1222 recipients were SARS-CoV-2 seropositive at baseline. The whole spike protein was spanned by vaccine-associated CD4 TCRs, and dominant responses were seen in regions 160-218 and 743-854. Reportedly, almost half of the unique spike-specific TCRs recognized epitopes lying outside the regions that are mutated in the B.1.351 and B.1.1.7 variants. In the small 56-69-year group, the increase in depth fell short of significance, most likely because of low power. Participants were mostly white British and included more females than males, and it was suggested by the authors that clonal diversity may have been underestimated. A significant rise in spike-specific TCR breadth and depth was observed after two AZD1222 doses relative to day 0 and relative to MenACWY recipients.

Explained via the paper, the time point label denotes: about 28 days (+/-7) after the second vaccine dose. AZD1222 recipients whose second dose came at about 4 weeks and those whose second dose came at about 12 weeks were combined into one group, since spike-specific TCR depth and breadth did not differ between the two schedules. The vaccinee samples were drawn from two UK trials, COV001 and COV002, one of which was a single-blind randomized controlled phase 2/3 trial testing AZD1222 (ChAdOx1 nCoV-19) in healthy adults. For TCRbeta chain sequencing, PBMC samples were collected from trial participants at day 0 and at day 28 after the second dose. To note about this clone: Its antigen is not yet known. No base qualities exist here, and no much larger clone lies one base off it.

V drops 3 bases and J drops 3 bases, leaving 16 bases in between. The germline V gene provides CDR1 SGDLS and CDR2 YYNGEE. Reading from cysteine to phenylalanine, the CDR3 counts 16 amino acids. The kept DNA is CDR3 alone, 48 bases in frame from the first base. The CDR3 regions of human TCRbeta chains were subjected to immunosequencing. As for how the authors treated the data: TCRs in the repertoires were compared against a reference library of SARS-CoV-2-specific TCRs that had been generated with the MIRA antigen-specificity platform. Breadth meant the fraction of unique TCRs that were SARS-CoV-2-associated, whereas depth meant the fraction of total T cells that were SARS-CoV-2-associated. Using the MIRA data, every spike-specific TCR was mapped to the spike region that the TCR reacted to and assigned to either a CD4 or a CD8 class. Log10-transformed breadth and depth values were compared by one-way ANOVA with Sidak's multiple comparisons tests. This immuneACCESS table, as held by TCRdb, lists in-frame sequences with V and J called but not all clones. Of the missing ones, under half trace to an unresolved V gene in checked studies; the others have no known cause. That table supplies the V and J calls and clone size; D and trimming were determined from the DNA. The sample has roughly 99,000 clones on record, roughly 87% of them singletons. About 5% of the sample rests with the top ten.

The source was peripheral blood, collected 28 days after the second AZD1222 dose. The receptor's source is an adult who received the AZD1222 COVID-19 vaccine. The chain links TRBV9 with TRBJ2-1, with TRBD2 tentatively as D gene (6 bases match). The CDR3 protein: CASSAEGRGFYNEQFF. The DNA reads TGTGCCAGCAGCGCCGAGGGGCGGGGATTCTACAATGAGCAGTTCTTC.